This T cell receptor (beta chain) was sequenced for a study of T cells in Graves' hyperthyroidism and ophthalmopathy (dated by TCRdb to the late 2010s). About the study as a whole: Peripheral blood was sampled at the time of initial diagnosis, prior to any treatment. TCR V-J signatures able to tell the groups apart were searched for in a discovery cohort of about a hundred patients, of whom approximately 40 had Graves' ophthalmopathy and around 56 had stable Graves' hyperthyroidism. An independent validation cohort of about 20 hyperthyroidism patients and about 16 patients who later progressed to ophthalmopathy tested prospective prediction of ophthalmopathy. The approximately 98 discovery patients were randomly divided into training and test sets at a 7:3 ratio. In addition, the study compared T-cell repertoires in thyroid tissue and in blood from about six Graves' hyperthyroidism patients. Following sampling, methimazole starting at 30 mg daily was given to hyperthyroidism patients, and high-dose intravenous methylprednisolone was given to ophthalmopathy patients. According to the paper, TCR Vbeta CDR3 sequencing was carried out on 135 peripheral blood samples, which came from more than 40 ophthalmopathy, 75 to 80 hyperthyroidism and about 17 progressor patients. General findings and caveats noted by the study authors: During validation, the model predicted progression to ophthalmopathy a median of approximately six months ahead of onset, with more than 55% sensitivity and about 72% specificity. No statistical method was used to fix the sample size in advance, and group allocation was not hidden from the investigators. Most expanded thyroid clonotypes (frequency above 0.001) were also detected in blood, a finding suggesting that blood repertoires may reflect thyroid immune responses. A model built on a 13 V-J signature distinguished ophthalmopathy from stable hyperthyroidism, reaching over 85% sensitivity and under 84% specificity in cross-validation and 80%/75% in testing.

Moderately to severely active disease, a Clinical Activity Score of at least 3, a NOSPECS grade of at least 4, and a duration under 3 months were present in ophthalmopathy patients. Exclusion was applied to patients with uncontrolled infections, other autoimmune diseases, pregnancy or lactation. Diagnoses were established on the basis of clinical symptoms, serum thyroxine and TRAb, thyroid ultrasound, and orbital computed tomography. Ficoll-Paque density gradient centrifugation was used to isolate PBMCs from around 10 ml of fresh peripheral blood. Trizol reagent was used to extract total RNA, and RNA quality was then checked on an Agilent 2100 Bioanalyzer. CDR1 and CDR2, per the germline V gene, are MNHNS and SASEGT. The germline V end is reduced by 5 bases and the J end by 9 bases; junction bases left unmatched: 9. Spanning cysteine to phenylalanine, the CDR3 consists of 15 amino acids. CDR3 DNA only is kept here, 45 bases in frame from base 1.

This clonotype was recorded a few times. Its antigen is unknown. Per-base quality was not reported, and no clone a single base away is much larger than it. Amplification of TCR beta CDR3 regions was carried out from RNA transcripts. A first-round RT-PCR of the TCR CDR3 used the HTBI primer set with the Qiagen OneStep RT-PCR kit. Libraries were constructed in a second round of multiplex PCR, after which size selection and purification were performed. Sequencing of the libraries was done on an Illumina HiSeq2000 using paired-end 100 bp reads. The source study handled its data this way. Raw data were processed with SOAPnuke, discarding reads with adapters, uncalled bases, mean Phred below 15, or no exact constant-primer or identifier match. COPE v1.2.5 was used to merge the high-quality paired reads, and each unique nucleotide sequence was defined as a clonotype. MiTCR v1.1 was used to align clonotypes to the IMGT TRBV, TRBD and TRBJ reference segments. The analysis was restricted to V-J combinations with a frequency above 0.0001, which together covered about 99% of the repertoires. The TCS score was defined as the ratio of F50 (clonal expansion) to E x V (chaos), calculated using BLOSUM62-based TCRdist between CDR3 peptides within each V-J. Welch's t-statistics and random forest reduced 514 V-J features to 10 to 15, which were used in a naive Bayes classifier (R e1071). TCRdb cleaned the public reads at Q25 with fastp, built clones with MiXCR and kept in-frame beta chains. One record per CDR3 amino acid sequence lists the most common genes and DNA. Clone size and V and J calls follow TCRdb, not the original study. The sample table records 550,000 to 600,000 distinct CDR3 sequences; 14% of these occur just once. The ten largest clonotypes hold approximately 6.4% of the sample.

The receptor was derived from a woman aged 18-30 years with Graves' ophthalmopathy. Sequences were obtained from blood. This chain is built from TRBV6-1 and TRBJ2-1; 11 bases in the middle match TRBD2. The CDR3 here reads CASSQTSGSKGEQFF. The nucleotide sequence reads TGTGCCAGCAGTCAAACTAGCGGGAGTAAAGGTGAGCAGTTCTTC.